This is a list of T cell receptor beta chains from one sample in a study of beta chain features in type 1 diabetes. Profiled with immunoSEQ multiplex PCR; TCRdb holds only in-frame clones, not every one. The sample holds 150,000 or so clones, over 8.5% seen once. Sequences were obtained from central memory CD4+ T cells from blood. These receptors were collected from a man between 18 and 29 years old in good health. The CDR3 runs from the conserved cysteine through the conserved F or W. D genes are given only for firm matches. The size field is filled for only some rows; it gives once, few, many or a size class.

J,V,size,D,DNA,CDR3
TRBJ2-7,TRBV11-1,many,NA,TGTGCCAGCAGCTTATTTAGACCCTACGAGCAGTACTTC,CASSLFRPYEQYF
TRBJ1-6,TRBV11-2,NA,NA,TGTGCCAGCAGCTTAGTGAATTCACCCCTCCACTTT,CASSLVNSPLHF
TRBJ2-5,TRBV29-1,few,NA,TGCAGCGTTGAAGATCGACTAGTTTGGTACTTC,CSVEDRLVWYF
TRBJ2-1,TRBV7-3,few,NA,TGTGCCAGCAGCTTAAAAGGACAAAGTCAGTTCTTC,CASSLKGQSQFF
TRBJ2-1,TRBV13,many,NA,TGTGCCAGCAGACTACTTGGGAGGGAGCAGTTCTTC,CASRLLGREQFF
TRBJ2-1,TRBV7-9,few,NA,TGTGCCAGCAGCCTGGACGGGAGTCTACTTGAGCAGTTCTTC,CASSLDGSLLEQFF
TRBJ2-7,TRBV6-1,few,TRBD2,TGTGCCAGCAGTCCCCGACTAGCGGGAGGCCACGAGCAGTACTTC,CASSPRLAGGHEQYF
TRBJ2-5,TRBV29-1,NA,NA,TGCAGCGTCCCGAAAGAGACCCAGTACTTC,CSVPKETQYF
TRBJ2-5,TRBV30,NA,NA,TGTGCCTGGAGTGTCTGGGCAACCCAAGAGACCCAGTACTTC,CAWSVWATQETQYF
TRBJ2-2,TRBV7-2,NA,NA,TGTGCCAGCAGCAACTACAGAACCGGGGAGCTGTTTTTT,CASSNYRTGELFF
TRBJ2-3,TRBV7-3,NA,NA,TGTGCCAGCAGCTTAACTCGGACTAGCACAGATACGCAGTATTTT,CASSLTRTSTDTQYF
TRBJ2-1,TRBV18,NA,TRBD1,TGTGCCAGCTCACCTCGTCAAGGACAGGCTTACTATGAGCAGTTCTTC,CASSPRQGQAYYEQFF
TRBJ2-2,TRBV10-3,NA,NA,TGTGCCACCGTGTCCAGTGGGGGGCCTACGAACACCGGGGAGCTGTTTTTT,CATVSSGGPTNTGELFF
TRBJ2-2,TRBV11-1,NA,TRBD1,TGTGCCAGCCTAGACAGGGTAGAAGCCGGGGAGCTGTTTTTT,CASLDRVEAGELFF
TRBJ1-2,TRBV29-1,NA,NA,TGCAGCGTTACGCGCCCAAACTATGGCTACACCTTC,CSVTRPNYGYTF
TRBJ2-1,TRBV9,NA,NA,TGTGCCAGCAGCGCTAATACACCCGGGACCTACAATGAGCAGTTCTTC,CASSANTPGTYNEQFF
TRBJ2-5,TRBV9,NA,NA,TGTGCCAGCAGCGCAGGGAGGCGAGAGACCCAGTACTTC,CASSAGRRETQYF
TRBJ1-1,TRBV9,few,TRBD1,TGTGCCAGCAGCTCCCCGGGACAGCCCACTGAAGCTTTCTTT,CASSSPGQPTEAFF
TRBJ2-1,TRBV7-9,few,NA,TGTGCCAGCAGCGTTAGTGATGAGCAGTTCTTC,CASSVSDEQFF
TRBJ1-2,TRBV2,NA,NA,TGTGCCAGCAGTGAGGAGAGCAATTATGGCTACACCTTC,CASSEESNYGYTF
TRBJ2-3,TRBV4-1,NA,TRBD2,TGCGCCAGCAGCCAGCGGACTAGCGGGAGGGCTGGCACAGATACGCAGTATTTT,CASSQRTSGRAGTDTQYF
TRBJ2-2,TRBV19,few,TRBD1,TGTGCCAGTAGTATAGATGGGACAGCCACCGGGGAGCTGTTTTTT,CASSIDGTATGELFF
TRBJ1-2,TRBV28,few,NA,TGTGCCAGCAGTTTAAACGGCGGGATCCTCAAGGGCTACACCTTC,CASSLNGGILKGYTF
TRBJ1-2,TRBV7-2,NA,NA,TGTGCCAGCAGCCCTAGGGCAACCCAGGGAGGGTACACCTTC,CASSPRATQGGYTF